Following are 7 T cell receptor beta chains from one sample sequenced in a study of Ad26.COV2.S vaccination and SARS-CoV-2 variants. Treatment: some 20 received Ad26.COV2.S at low or high dose, single or two shots; roughly five received placebo; per-sample allocation not given. All samples were drawn on day 63, counting from the first vaccine or placebo injection. The method was immunoSEQ multiplex PCR; TCRdb's version includes in-frame clones alone and lacks a portion of them. The table shows some 410,000 clones, with 80% to 95% occurring only once. The source was peripheral blood, collected in a trial of Ad26.COV2.S vaccine versus placebo. These receptors originate from a person aged 18-65 years who received the Ad26.COV2.S COVID-19 vaccine or a placebo.

V and J are TRBV2 and TRBJ1-2, with unresolved D. Trimming removed 3 bases at V and 3 bases at J, with 8 bases between. Germline assignment: CDR1 SNHLY and CDR2 FYNNEI. The CDR3 totals 13 residues. This CDR3 reads CASSEGWDYGYTF. The CDR3 region has the DNA TGTGCCAGCAGTGAGGGTTGGGACTATGGCTACACCTTC.

The J gene is TRBJ1-5, the V gene TRBV7-9; D gene ambiguous. This CDR3 contains 12 residues. CDR1 and CDR2 (germline): SEHNR, FQNEAQ (reference sequence). V dropped 5 bases and J dropped 7 bases, with 9 bases sitting between them. CDR3 sequence (DNA): TGTGCCAGCAGCCTGGATGTACAGCCCCAGCATTTT. It specifies CASSLDVQPQHF.

The chain uses TRBV9 and TRBJ2-1; TRBD2 is a possible D gene (6 bases). The CDR3 contains 15 residues. Germline-derived CDR1 and CDR2 are SGDLS and YYNGEE. Trimming shortened V by 3 bases and J by 1 base, and 11 bases separated the two germline ends. The CDR3: CASSDTEGSYNEQFF. The DNA of the CDR3 is TGTGCCAGCAGCGACACGGAGGGATCCTACAATGAGCAGTTCTTC.

The gene calls are TRBV5-6 and TRBJ2-5; unclear D gene. The CDR3 is made up of 15 amino acids. The V gene's germline CDR1 is SGHDT and CDR2 YYEEEE. Trimming left V 1 base short and J 5 bases short, with 15 bases between. DNA of the CDR3: TGTGCCAGCAGCTTGACCCTCTTGCGCAGCGAGACCCAGTACTTC. Translating gives CASSLTLLRSETQYF.

The chain has TRBV30 and TRBJ2-2; 16 positions agree with TRBD2. Germline trimming cut 8 bases from V and 0 bases from J; bases unmatched to any gene: 3. The CDR3 sequence is 16 residues long. The V gene's germline CDR1 is GTSNPN and CDR2 SVGIG (reference sequence). The CDR3 nucleotides are TGTGCCGGGACTAGCGGGGGGGGGTCGAACACCGGGGAGCTGTTTTTT. This codes for CAGTSGGGSNTGELFF.

Worth noting for this clone: The junction and the germline gene differ at one end; a read error may be behind it. CDR3 DNA: TGTGCCAGCAGGGAAGGACGGAGCCATCAGCCCCAGCATTTT. This gives the protein CASREGRSHQPQHF. The chain carries TRBV2 and TRBJ1-5; D remains ambiguous. The CDR3 length is 14 residues. CDR1 is SNHLY and CDR2 is FYNNEI in the germline V gene.

The J gene is TRBJ1-2, the V gene TRBV7-8; 7 nucleotides match TRBD1. Germline CDR1 SGHVS, CDR2 FQNEAQ. Trimming took 5 bases from V and 5 from J; bases not matched to a gene: 8. The CDR3 length is 14 residues. In DNA form, the CDR3 reads TGTGCCAGCAGCACTCGAACAGGGGCGTATGGCTACACCTTC. Amino acids: CASSTRTGAYGYTF.